These 27 T cell receptor beta chains originate from one sample sequenced in a study of T cells in Graves' hyperthyroidism and ophthalmopathy. The CDR3 regions of TCR beta were amplified from RNA transcripts. In the first-round RT-PCR of the TCR CDR3, the HTBI primer set was used. TCRdb reprocessed the multiplex PCR reads with MiXCR, giving one entry per CDR3 protein. This sample has 450,000 to 650,000 distinct CDR3 sequences, with less than 25% found just once. The material sequenced was blood. All receptors come from a man younger than 30 with Graves' hyperthyroidism.

This clonotype showed up many times. CDR3 in amino acids: CASSLTQTNQPQHF. The CDR3 DNA follows: TGTGCCAGCAGTTTAACCCAGACAAATCAGCCCCAGCATTTT. V gene TRBV28 combines with J gene TRBJ1-5; D unclear. V was shortened by 2 bases and J by 4 bases, with 9 bases between the two germline ends. CDR1 MDHEN and CDR2 SYDVKM come from the germline V gene. This CDR3 has 14 amino acids.

The gene calls are TRBV19 and TRBJ2-7; D unresolved. In germline, CDR1 is LNHDA, CDR2 SQIVND (reference sequence). This CDR3 contains 14 residues. V lost 3 bases and J lost 2, with 11 bases in between. This CDR3 reads CASSMGPRTYEQYF. The CDR3 DNA is TGTGCCAGTAGTATGGGCCCCAGGACCTACGAGCAGTACTTC. The whole variable domain, filled in from reference TRBV19 and TRBJ2-7, reads DGGITQSPKYLFRKEGQNVTLSCEQNLNHDAMYWYRQDPGQGLRLIYYSQIVNDFQKGDIAEGYSVSREKKESFPLTVTSAQKNPTAFYLCASSMGPRTYEQYFGPGTRLTVT.

The table lists this clonotype with many counts. J is TRBJ2-7 and V is TRBV24-1; possible D gene TRBD1, 6 bases. Germline V lookup: CDR1 KGHDR, CDR2 SFDVKD. This CDR3 spans 13 amino acids. V was shortened by 7 bases and J by 6 bases, with 15 bases between the two germline ends. CDR3 bases: TGTGCCACCAGCCCCGGGACACAGGCCGAGCAGTACTTC. Its protein is CATSPGTQAEQYF.

This clonotype was counted ten times or more. The J gene is TRBJ1-5, the V gene TRBV28; tentatively, D is TRBD1 (6 bases). The germline V gene encodes CDR1 MDHEN and CDR2 SYDVKM. V gave up 4 bases and J gave up 6 bases, with 16 bases separating them. CDR3 length equals 15 residues. The CDR3 here is CASSSVRGGFQPQHF. CDR3 DNA sequence: TGTGCCAGCAGTTCCGTACGCGGGGGCTTTCAGCCCCAGCATTTT.

This chain uses TRBV12-3 or TRBV12-4 with TRBJ2-7, with D possibly TRBD2 on 5 matching bases. Trimming removed 3 bases at V and 6 bases at J, with 12 bases between. The CDR3 length is 13 residues. CDR3 in DNA: TGTGCCAGCAGTTTTTTCCGGGATAGCGAGCAGTACTTC. Amino acids: CASSFFRDSEQYF.

This clonotype was observed a few times. The chain combines TRBV11-1 with TRBJ2-5, with D possibly being TRBD2 (5 bases). Looked up from germline, CDR1 is SGHAT and CDR2 is FQDESV (reference sequence). Trimming left V 5 bases short and J 2 bases short, with 12 bases between. The CDR3 is 14 amino acids. The CDR3 DNA follows: TGTGCCAGCAGCACTTGGACTCTTCAAGAGACCCAGTACTTC. This sequence encodes CASSTWTLQETQYF.

The V gene is TRBV12-3 or TRBV12-4, the J gene TRBJ2-2, with 10 bases aligning to TRBD2. The V gene end was trimmed by 8 bases and the J gene end by 9 bases; junction bases not matched to a gene: 6. This CDR3 is built from 13 residues. CDR3 amino acids: CASGERGGRELFF. The CDR3 region has the DNA TGTGCCAGCGGCGAGCGGGGGGGCCGGGAGCTGTTTTTT.

This clonotype has at least ten counts. The chain employs TRBV12-3 or TRBV12-4 and TRBJ2-5; 7 bases line up with TRBD2. The V segment lost 5 bases and the J segment 5 bases; nucleotides outside the gene matches: 8. The CDR3 contains 14 residues. The CDR3 is CASSRSGREETQYF. The CDR3 region has the DNA TGTGCCAGCAGTCGTAGCGGGCGGGAGGAGACCCAGTACTTC.

This clonotype appeared many times. The J gene is TRBJ1-1, the V gene TRBV6-1; D uncertain. Germline V lookup: CDR1 MNHNS, CDR2 SASEGT. Trimming stripped 5 bases from V and 0 bases from J, with 7 bases between. The CDR3 runs to 13 residues. The CDR3 is CASSRLMNTEAFF. The CDR3 bases are TGTGCCAGCAGTCGATTAATGAACACTGAAGCTTTCTTT.

In its sample, this clonotype was seen a few times. The chain has TRBV5-1 and TRBJ2-7; 9 nucleotides match TRBD2. Germline lookup yields CDR1 SGHRS and CDR2 YFSETQ. The junction had 10 bases not matched to a gene; V was cut back by 4 bases and J by 5 bases. The CDR3 runs to 15 residues. CDR3 sequence reads: CASSQGGGVGNEQYF. The DNA for the CDR3 is TGCGCCAGCAGCCAAGGCGGGGGGGTTGGGAACGAGCAGTACTTC.

This clonotype was recorded many times. The V gene is TRBV6-1, the J gene TRBJ2-7; 9 positions agree with TRBD1. Per germline, CDR1 MNHNS and CDR2 SASEGT. The CDR3 contains 15 residues. Trimming at V came to 1 base and at J to 6 bases, leaving 7 bases not matched to a gene. CDR3 sequence (DNA): TGTGCCAGCAGTGAAGAGGGGACAGGGTCAAGCGAGCAGTACTTC. Its translation is CASSEEGTGSSEQYF.

This clonotype was detected only a few times. The chain couples TRBV4-1 to TRBJ1-1; tentative D call: TRBD1 (5 bases). This CDR3 region has 14 residues. V was cut by 3 bases and J by 7 bases, with 15 bases left in between. The V gene's germline CDR1 is MGHRA and CDR2 YSYEKL. The CDR3 nucleotides are TGCGCCAGCAGCCAGCCCGTCCGGGACGGTGAAGCTTTCTTT. Its translation is CASSQPVRDGEAFF.

J is TRBJ1-2 and V is TRBV27; no clear D. The germline V and J ends were trimmed by 7 bases and 4 bases, with 16 bases remaining between them. This CDR3 has 14 amino acids. CDR1 MNHEY and CDR2 SMNVEV come from the germline V gene (reference sequence). The CDR3 bases are TGTGCCAGCACCCCAACTGGCACCGCCTATGGCTACACCTTC. It translates to CASTPTGTAYGYTF.

In this sample, this clonotype turned up a few times. The chain couples TRBV19 to TRBJ2-7; no definite D call. This CDR3 has 13 amino acids. Trimming left V 0 bases short and J 6 bases short, with 9 bases between. CDR1 LNHDA and CDR2 SQIVND come from the germline V gene (reference sequence). The CDR3 DNA sequence: TGTGCCAGTAGTATAGATCGAGGTTCCGAGCAGTACTTC. It specifies CASSIDRGSEQYF.

This clonotype was observed at least ten times. V usage is TRBV15 and J usage is TRBJ2-5; 8 bases agree with TRBD1. The ends lost 3 bases at V and 1 base at J; junction bases unmatched: 1. Germline CDR1 is LNHNV and CDR2 is YYDKDF (reference sequence). This CDR3 region has 14 residues. The CDR3, as DNA: TGTGCCACCAGCAGGGACAGGGCCCAAGAGACCCAGTACTTC. Amino acid sequence: CATSRDRAQETQYF. Full variable domain (outside the CDR3, taken from reference TRBV15 and TRBJ2-5): DAMVIQNPRYQVTQFGKPVTLSCSQTLNHNVMYWYQQKSSQAPKLLFHYYDKDFNNEADTPDNFQSRRPNTSFCFLDIRSPGLGDTAMYLCATSRDRAQETQYFGPGTRLLVL.

DNA for the CDR3: TGTGCCAGCAGCAGGATTCGGAAAACTGAAGCTTTCTTT. Translating gives CASSRIRKTEAFF. This chain connects TRBV7-2 to TRBJ1-1, with no clear D. Deletions cut 5 bases from V and 5 bases from J, with 12 bases between. This CDR3 contains 13 residues. In germline, CDR1 is SGHTA, CDR2 FQGNSA.

This clonotype was detected many times. The chain couples TRBV18 to TRBJ2-2; unclear D gene. V was shortened by 5 bases and J by 8 bases, with 9 bases between the two germline ends. Germline lookup yields CDR1 KGHSH and CDR2 LQKENI. CDR3 length: 12 residues. The CDR3 here is CASSFDGGELFF. CDR3 in DNA: TGTGCCAGCTCATTCGACGGAGGGGAGCTGTTTTTT.

The chain has TRBV30 and TRBJ2-2; a weak D match, TRBD2 (6 bases). This CDR3 is built from 15 residues. V was clipped by 1 base and J by 7 bases, with 16 bases between them. Germline CDR1 is GTSNPN and CDR2 is SVGIG (reference sequence). This CDR3 reads CAWSGGLGLSGELFF. In nucleotides, the CDR3 is TGTGCCTGGAGTGGGGGACTCGGATTGAGCGGGGAGCTGTTTTTT. Full variable domain (rest looked up from reference TRBV30 and TRBJ2-2): SQTIHQWPATLVQPVGSPLSLECTVEGTSNPNLYWYRQAAGRGLQLLFYSVGIGQISSEVPQNLSASRPQDRQFILSSKKLLLSDSGFYLCAWSGGLGLSGELFFGEGSRLTVL.

This clonotype came up a few times. The chain has TRBV28 and TRBJ2-7; the D call may be TRBD1 or TRBD2 (6 bases each). The CDR3 totals 13 residues. Germline V gene sequence: CDR1 MDHEN, CDR2 SYDVKM. Trimming took off 10 bases at V and 12 bases at J, with 25 bases between the two ends. The CDR3 region is CATNLGRGALWYF. The CDR3 DNA follows: TGTGCCACCAATTTAGGAAGGGGGGCGCTTTGGTACTTC.

For this clonotype: The junction shows a germline mismatch at one end, possibly a read error. The CDR3 bases are TGTGCCAGCACCGGGGGGGTGCATAACCATGGCTACACCTTC. It translates to CASTGGVHNHGYTF. The rearrangement links TRBV28 to TRBJ1-2, with a weak D call TRBD1 (5 bases). Germline V gene data show CDR1 as MDHEN and CDR2 as SYDVKM. The CDR3 length is 14 residues.

This clonotype appeared many times. This chain joins TRBV28 and TRBJ1-5; no firm D call. CDR3 size: 13 residues. V was clipped by 5 bases and J by 6 bases, with 11 bases between them. Germline V lookup: CDR1 MDHEN, CDR2 SYDVKM. Here the CDR3 reads CASSPDRAQPQHF. The CDR3 bases are TGTGCCAGCAGTCCCGATAGGGCTCAGCCCCAGCATTTT.

This clonotype was detected many times. The genes are TRBV10-3 and TRBJ1-1, with no clear D. Per germline, CDR1 ENHRY and CDR2 SYGVKD. The V end lost 5 bases, the J end lost 0 bases, and 7 bases lay between the germline ends. CDR3 length equals 13 residues. In nucleotides, the CDR3 is TGTGCCATCAGTAAAGACCTGAACACTGAAGCTTTCTTT. Its protein product is CAISKDLNTEAFF.

The rearrangement joins TRBV12-3 or TRBV12-4 to TRBJ2-6; D is unclear. The germline V and J ends were trimmed by 5 bases and 0 bases, with 11 bases remaining between them. CDR3 length equals 16 residues. The chain's CDR3 is CASSLGKSSGANVLTF. CDR3 coding DNA: TGTGCCAGCAGTCTTGGTAAGAGCTCTGGGGCCAACGTCCTGACTTTC.

This clonotype was picked up many times. The chain links TRBV6-5 to TRBJ1-2; no firm D call. CDR3 size: 15 residues. Germline CDR1 and CDR2: MNHEY and SVGAGI. V dropped 5 bases and J dropped 3 bases, with 16 bases sitting between them. CDR3 in amino acids: CASSHLYKADYGYTF. The CDR3 DNA follows: TGTGCCAGCAGTCACCTATACAAGGCGGACTATGGCTACACCTTC.

This clonotype has a count of ten or more. V is TRBV28 and J is TRBJ2-7; D is possibly TRBD2 (7 bases). There are 14 residues in the CDR3. CDR1 and CDR2 (germline): MDHEN, SYDVKM. V was pared by 8 bases and J by 2 bases, with 16 bases between. The chain's CDR3 is CASSKGGDPYEQYF. The CDR3 nucleotides read TGTGCCAGCTCAAAAGGGGGGGACCCCTACGAGCAGTACTTC.

This clonotype was observed at least ten times. The rearrangement links TRBV11-1 to TRBJ1-1, with 7 bases aligning to TRBD1. The ends lost 5 bases at V and 3 bases at J; junction bases unmatched: 21. Germline V CDR1 and CDR2: SGHAT, FQDESV (reference sequence). This CDR3 is 19 amino acids long. The CDR3: CASSPSILRQGRRDTEAFF. In nucleotides, the CDR3 is TGTGCCAGCAGCCCCTCGATACTCAGACAGGGCCGTAGAGACACTGAAGCTTTCTTT.

This clonotype has more than one count but fewer than ten. The rearrangement links TRBV10-2 to TRBJ1-1, with TRBD1 matching over 8 bases. Losses at the gene ends were 3 bases for V and 11 bases for J; bases not matched to a gene: 5. This CDR3 is built from 12 residues. Per the germline V gene, CDR1 is WSHSY and CDR2 is SAAADI. The CDR3: CASSDVRQGAFF. The CDR3 bases are TGCGCCAGCAGTGACGTGAGACAGGGGGCTTTCTTT.